This T cell receptor (beta chain) emerged from a study of tumor-infiltrating lymphocytes in localized non-small cell lung cancer. Study overall: Patients included smokers and never-smokers with various histologies, some sampled after neoadjuvant chemotherapy.

TCRdb keeps only in-frame clones here, not all; method: immunoSEQ multiplex PCR. The sample yields some 22,000 clones, approximately 80% seen once. Study-level findings and limits: Different pieces of the same tissue went to different assays, confounding technical variation with intratumor heterogeneity. IM1 and IM2 tumors showed no difference in T-cell fraction.

Details on this clone: Its antigen is unidentified.

Per germline, CDR1 SGHAT and CDR2 FQNNGV. V dropped 8 bases and J dropped 0 bases, with 14 bases sitting between them. The CDR3 has 14 residues. This TCR derives from a human donor with non-small cell lung cancer. The V call is TRBV11-2, the J call TRBJ2-7; D call uncertain. Sequences were obtained from lung tumor tissue. CDR3 DNA: TGTGCCAGCTCCCCGACCGTGCCCTCCTACGAGCAGTACTTC. Residues: CASSPTVPSYEQYF.